The entry below describes one TCR beta chain. As yet, its antigen is unknown. This record comes from a study of radiotherapy plus CTLA-4 blockade in lung cancer. Study in general: Among all patients, about 19% showed objective responses, while more than 25% had disease control.

This table comes from immunoSEQ multiplex PCR, and its TCRdb copy is limited to in-frame clones, with some not included. The sample includes 40,000 or so clones, about 63% of them seen just once. The CDR3 totals 13 residues. Germline CDR1 SQVTM, CDR2 ANQGSEA. V was pared by 7 bases and J by 1 base, with 5 bases of the junction left unmatched. Chemo-refractory metastatic non-small-cell lung cancer patients underwent focal radiation alongside CTLA-4 blockade with ipilimumab. Findings and caveats of the study: Peripheral blood showed expansion of tumor-derived TCR clones after radiotherapy and ipilimumab.

The source was peripheral blood, collected from a patient treated with radiotherapy plus ipilimumab. This clonotype was sampled from a human donor with non-small cell lung cancer who had a partial response to radiotherapy plus ipilimumab. The rearrangement joins TRBV29-1 to TRBJ1-1, with 8 bases aligning to TRBD1. CDR3 amino acids: CSADRGGNTEAFF. In DNA, the CDR3 is TGCAGCGCTGACAGGGGCGGGAACACTGAAGCTTTCTTT.